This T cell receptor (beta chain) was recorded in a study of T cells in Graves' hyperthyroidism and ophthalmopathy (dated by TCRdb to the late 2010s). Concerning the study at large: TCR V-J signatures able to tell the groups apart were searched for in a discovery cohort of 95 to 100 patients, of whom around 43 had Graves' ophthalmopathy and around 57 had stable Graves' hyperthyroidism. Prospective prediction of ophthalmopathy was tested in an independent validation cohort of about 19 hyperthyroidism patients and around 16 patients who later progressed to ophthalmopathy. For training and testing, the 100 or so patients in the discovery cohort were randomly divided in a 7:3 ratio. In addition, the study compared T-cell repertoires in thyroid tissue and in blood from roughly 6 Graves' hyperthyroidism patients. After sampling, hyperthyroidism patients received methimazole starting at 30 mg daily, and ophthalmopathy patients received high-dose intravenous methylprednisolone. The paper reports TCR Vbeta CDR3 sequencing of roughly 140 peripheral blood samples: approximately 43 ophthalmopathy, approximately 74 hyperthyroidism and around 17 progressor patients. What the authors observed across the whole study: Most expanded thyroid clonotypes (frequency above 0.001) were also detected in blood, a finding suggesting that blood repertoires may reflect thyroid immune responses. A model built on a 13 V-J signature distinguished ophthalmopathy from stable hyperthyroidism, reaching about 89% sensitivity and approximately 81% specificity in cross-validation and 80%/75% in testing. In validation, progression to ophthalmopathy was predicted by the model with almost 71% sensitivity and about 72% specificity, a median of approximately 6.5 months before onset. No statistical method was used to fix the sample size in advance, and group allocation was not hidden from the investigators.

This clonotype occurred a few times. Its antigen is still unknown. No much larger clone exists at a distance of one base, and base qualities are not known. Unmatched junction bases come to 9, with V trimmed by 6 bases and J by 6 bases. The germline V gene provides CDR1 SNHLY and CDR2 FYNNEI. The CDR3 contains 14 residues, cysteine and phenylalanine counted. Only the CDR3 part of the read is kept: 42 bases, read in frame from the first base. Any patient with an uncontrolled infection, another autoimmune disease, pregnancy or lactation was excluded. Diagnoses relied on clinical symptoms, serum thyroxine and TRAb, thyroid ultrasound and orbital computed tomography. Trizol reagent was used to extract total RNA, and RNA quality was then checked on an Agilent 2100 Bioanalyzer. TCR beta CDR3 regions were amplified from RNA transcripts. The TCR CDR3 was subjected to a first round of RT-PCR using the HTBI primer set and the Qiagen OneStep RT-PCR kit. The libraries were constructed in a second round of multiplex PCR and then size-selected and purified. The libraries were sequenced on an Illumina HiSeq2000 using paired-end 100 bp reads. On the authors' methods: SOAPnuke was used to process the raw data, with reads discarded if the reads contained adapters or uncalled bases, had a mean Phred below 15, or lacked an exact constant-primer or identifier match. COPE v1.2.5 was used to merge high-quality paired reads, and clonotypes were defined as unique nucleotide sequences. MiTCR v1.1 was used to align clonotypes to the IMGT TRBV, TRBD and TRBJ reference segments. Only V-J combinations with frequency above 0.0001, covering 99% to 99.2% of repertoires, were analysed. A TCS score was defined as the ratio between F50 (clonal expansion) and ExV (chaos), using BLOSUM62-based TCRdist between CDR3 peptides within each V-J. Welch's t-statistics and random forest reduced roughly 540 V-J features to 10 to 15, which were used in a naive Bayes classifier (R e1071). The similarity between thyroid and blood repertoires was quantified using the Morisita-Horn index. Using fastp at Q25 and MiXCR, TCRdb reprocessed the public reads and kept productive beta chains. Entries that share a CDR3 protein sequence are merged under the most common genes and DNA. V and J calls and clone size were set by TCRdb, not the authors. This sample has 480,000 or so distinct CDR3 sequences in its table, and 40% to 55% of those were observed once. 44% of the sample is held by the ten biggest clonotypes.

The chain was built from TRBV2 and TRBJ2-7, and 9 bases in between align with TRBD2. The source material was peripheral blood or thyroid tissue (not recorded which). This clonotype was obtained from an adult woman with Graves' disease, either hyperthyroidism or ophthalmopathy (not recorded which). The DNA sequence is TGTGCCAGCAGCGTGACACTAGCGGGCCCCGAGCAGTACTTC. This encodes CASSVTLAGPEQYF.